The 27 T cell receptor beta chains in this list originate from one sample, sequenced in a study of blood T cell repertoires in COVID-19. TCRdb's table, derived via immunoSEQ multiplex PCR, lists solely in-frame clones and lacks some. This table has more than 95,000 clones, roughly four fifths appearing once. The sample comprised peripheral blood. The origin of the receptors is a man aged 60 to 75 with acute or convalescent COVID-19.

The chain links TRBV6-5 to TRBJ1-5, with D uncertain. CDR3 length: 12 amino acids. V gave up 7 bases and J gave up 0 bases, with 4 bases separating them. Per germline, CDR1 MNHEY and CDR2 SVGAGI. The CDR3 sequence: CASKHSNQPQHF. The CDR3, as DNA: TGTGCCAGCAAACATAGCAATCAGCCCCAGCATTTT.

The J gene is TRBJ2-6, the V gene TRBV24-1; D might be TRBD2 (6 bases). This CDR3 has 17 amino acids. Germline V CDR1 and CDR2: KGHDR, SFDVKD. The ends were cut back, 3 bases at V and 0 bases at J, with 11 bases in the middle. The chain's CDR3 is CATSDAGRPSGANVLTF. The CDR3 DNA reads TGTGCCACCAGTGATGCGGGACGGCCCTCTGGGGCCAACGTCCTGACTTTC.

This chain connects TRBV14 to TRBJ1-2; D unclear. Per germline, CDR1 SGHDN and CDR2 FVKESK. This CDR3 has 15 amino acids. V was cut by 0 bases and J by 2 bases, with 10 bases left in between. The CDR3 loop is CASSQEVGHNYGYTF. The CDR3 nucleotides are TGTGCCAGCAGCCAAGAGGTTGGGCACAACTATGGCTACACCTTC.

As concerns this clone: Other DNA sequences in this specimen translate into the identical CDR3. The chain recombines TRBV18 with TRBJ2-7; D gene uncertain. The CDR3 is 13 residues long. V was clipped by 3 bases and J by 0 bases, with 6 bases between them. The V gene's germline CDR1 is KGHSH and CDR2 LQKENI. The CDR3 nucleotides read TGTGCCAGCTCACCCCCGAGCTCCTACGAGCAGTACTTC. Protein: CASSPPSSYEQYF.

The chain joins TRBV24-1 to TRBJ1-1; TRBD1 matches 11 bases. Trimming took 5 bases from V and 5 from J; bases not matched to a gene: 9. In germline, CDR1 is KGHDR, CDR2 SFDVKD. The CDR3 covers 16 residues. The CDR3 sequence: CATSGGGQGGWTEAFF. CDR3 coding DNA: TGTGCCACCAGTGGGGGGGGACAGGGGGGTTGGACTGAAGCTTTCTTT.

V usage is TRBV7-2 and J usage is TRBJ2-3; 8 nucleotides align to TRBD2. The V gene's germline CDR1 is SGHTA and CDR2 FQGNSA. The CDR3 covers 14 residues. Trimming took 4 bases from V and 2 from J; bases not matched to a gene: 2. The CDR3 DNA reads TGTGCCAGCAGCTCCGGACTAGCCACAGATACGCAGTATTTT. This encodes CASSSGLATDTQYF.

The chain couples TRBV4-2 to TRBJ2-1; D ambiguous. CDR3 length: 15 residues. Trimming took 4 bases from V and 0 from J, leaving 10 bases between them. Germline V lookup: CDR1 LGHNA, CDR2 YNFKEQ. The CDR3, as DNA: TGTGCCAGCAGCCCTTTGGAGATCTCCTACAATGAGCAGTTCTTC. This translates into CASSPLEISYNEQFF.

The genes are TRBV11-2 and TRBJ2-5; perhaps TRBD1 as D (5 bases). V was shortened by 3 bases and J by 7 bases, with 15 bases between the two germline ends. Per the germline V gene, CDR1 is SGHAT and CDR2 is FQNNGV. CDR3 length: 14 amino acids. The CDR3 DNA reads TGTGCCAGCAGCTTCTCAGGGTCCCCCCCGACCCAGTACTTC. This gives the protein CASSFSGSPPTQYF.

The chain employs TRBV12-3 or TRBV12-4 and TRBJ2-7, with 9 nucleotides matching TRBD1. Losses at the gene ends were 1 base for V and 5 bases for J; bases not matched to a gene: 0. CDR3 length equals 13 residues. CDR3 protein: CASSLGTGDEQYF. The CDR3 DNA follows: TGTGCCAGCAGTTTAGGGACAGGGGACGAGCAGTACTTC.

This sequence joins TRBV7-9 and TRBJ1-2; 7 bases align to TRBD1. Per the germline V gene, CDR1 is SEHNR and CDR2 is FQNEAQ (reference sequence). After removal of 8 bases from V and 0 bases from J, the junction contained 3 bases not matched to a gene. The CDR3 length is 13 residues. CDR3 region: CASGQDTNYGYTF. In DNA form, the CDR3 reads TGTGCCAGCGGACAGGATACTAACTATGGCTACACCTTC.

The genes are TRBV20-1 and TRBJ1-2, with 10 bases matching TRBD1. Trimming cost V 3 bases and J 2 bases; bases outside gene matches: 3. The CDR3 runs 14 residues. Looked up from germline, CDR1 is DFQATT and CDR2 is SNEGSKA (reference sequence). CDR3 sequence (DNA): TGCAGTGCTAGTTTGGGACAGGGGAACTATGGCTACACCTTC. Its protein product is CSASLGQGNYGYTF.

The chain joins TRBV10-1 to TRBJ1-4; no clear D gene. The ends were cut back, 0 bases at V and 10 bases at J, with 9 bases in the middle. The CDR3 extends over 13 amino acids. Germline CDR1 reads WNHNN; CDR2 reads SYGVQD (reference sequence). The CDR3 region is CASSESNRAKLFF. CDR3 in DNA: TGCGCCAGCAGTGAGTCGAACAGAGCAAAACTGTTTTTT.

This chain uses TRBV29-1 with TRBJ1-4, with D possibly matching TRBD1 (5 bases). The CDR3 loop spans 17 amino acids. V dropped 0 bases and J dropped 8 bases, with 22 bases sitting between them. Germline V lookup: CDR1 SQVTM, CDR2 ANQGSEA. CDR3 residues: CSVEDPGGIGTREKLFF. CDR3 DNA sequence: TGCAGCGTTGAAGATCCCGGGGGGATAGGTACGAGGGAAAAACTGTTTTTT. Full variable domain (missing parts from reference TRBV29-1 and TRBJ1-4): SAVISQKPSRDICQRGTSLTIQCQVDSQVTMMFWYRQQPGQSLTLIATANQGSEATYESGFVIDKFPISRPNLTFSTLTVSNMSPEDSSIYLCSVEDPGGIGTREKLFFGSGTQLSVL.

The DNA of the CDR3 is TGTGCCTGGAGCTCACAGAACTATGGCTACACCTTC. This gives the protein CAWSSQNYGYTF. The chain is built from TRBV30 and TRBJ1-2; D gene uncertain. This CDR3 is built from 12 residues. The V and J ends lost 3 bases and 2 bases respectively, with 7 bases between them. Germline V gene lookup returns CDR1 GTSNPN and CDR2 SVGIG (reference sequence).

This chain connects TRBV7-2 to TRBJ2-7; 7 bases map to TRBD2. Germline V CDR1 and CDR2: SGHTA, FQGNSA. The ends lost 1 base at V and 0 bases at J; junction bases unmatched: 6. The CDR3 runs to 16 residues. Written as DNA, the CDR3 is TGTGCCAGCAGCTTAGTCCCTAGCGGCGTCTCCTACGAGCAGTACTTC. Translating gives CASSLVPSGVSYEQYF.

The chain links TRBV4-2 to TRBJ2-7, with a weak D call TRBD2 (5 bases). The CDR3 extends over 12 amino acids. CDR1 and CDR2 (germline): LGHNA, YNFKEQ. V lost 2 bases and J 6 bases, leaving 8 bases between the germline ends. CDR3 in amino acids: CASSQTSSEQYF. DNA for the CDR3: TGTGCCAGCAGCCAAACTAGTAGCGAGCAGTACTTC.

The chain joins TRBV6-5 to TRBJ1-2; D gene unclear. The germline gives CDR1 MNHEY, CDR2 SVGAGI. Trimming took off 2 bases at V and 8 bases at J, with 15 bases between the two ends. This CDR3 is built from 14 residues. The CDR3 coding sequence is TGTGCCAGCAGTTACGACCACGGATCGGGGGGCTACACCTTC. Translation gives CASSYDHGSGGYTF.

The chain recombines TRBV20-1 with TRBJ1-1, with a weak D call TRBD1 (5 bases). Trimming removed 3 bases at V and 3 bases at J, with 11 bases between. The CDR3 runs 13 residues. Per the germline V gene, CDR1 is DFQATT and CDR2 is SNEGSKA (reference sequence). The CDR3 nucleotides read TGCAGTGCTAGTCGACAGATTGACACTGAAGCTTTCTTT. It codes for CSASRQIDTEAFF.

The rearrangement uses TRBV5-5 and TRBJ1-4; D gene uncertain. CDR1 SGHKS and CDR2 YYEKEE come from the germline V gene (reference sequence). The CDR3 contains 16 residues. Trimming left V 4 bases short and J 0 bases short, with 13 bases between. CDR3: CASSRGGLATNEKLFF. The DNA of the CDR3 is TGTGCCAGCAGCCGGGGAGGGCTTGCAACTAATGAAAAACTGTTTTTT.

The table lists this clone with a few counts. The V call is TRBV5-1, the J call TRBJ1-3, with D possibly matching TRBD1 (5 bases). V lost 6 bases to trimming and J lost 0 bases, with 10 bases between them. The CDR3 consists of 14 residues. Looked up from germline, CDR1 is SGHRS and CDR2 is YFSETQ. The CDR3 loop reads CASTTGDSGNTIYF. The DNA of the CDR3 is TGCGCCAGCACTACGGGGGACTCTGGAAACACCATATATTTT.

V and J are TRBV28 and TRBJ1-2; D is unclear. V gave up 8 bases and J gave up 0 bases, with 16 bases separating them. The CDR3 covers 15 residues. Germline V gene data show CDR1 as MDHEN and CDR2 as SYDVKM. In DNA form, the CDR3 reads TGTGCCAGCCGCTCCGAGGGCCCCGCTAACTATGGCTACACCTTC. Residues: CASRSEGPANYGYTF.

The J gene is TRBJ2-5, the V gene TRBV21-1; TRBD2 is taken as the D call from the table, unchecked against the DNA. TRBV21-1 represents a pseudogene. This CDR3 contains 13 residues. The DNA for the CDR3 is TGTGCCGCGGGGCTGAGGCCCCAAGAGACCCAGTACTTC. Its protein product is CAAGLRPQETQYF.

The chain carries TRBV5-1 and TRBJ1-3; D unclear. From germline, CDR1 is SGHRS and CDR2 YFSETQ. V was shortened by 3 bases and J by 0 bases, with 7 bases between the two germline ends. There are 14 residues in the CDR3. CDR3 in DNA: TGCGCCAGCAGCTCGGGGATCTCTGGAAACACCATATATTTT. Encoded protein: CASSSGISGNTIYF.

The CDR3 sequence: CSAWDNEAFF. DNA for the CDR3: TGCAGTGCTTGGGACAACGAAGCTTTCTTT. The chain carries TRBV20-1 and TRBJ1-1; tentatively, D is TRBD1 (6 bases). CDR1 and CDR2 (germline): DFQATT, SNEGSKA (reference sequence). Trimming took 5 bases from V and 8 from J, leaving 9 bases between them. The CDR3 is 10 residues long.

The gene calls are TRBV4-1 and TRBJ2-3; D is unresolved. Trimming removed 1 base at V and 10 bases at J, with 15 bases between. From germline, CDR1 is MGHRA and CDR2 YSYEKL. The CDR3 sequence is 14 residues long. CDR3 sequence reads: CASSQGGSIVSQYF. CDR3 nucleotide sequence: TGCGCCAGCAGCCAAGGCGGCAGTATCGTTTCGCAGTATTTT.

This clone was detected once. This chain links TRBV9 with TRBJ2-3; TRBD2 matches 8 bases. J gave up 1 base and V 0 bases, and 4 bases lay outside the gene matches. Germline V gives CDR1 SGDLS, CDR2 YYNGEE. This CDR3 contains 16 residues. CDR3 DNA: TGTGCCAGCAGCGTAGGGTTCGGGAGGGGCACAGATACGCAGTATTTT. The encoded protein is CASSVGFGRGTDTQYF.

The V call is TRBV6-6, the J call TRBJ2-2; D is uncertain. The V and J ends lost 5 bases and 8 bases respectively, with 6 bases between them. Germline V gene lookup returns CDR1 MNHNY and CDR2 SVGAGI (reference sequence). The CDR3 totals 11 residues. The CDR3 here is CASSPRGELFF. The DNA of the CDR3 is TGTGCCAGCAGTCCGCGGGGGGAGCTGTTTTTT.